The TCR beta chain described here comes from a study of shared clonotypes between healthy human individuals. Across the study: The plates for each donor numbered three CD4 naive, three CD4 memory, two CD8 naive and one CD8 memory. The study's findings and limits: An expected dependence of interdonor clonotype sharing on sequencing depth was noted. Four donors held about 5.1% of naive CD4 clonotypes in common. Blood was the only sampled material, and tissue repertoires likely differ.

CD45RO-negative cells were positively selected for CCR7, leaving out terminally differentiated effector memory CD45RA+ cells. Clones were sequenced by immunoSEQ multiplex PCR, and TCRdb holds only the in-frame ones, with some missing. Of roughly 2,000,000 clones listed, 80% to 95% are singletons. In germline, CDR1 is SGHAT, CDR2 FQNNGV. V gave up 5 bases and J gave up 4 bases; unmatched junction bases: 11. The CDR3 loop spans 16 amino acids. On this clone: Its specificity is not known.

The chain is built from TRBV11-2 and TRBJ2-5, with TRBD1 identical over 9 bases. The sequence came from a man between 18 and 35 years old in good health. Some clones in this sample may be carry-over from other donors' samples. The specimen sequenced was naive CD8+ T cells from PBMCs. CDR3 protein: CASSQRTGETIETQYF. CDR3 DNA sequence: TGTGCCAGCAGCCAACGGACAGGGGAGACCATAGAGACCCAGTACTTC.